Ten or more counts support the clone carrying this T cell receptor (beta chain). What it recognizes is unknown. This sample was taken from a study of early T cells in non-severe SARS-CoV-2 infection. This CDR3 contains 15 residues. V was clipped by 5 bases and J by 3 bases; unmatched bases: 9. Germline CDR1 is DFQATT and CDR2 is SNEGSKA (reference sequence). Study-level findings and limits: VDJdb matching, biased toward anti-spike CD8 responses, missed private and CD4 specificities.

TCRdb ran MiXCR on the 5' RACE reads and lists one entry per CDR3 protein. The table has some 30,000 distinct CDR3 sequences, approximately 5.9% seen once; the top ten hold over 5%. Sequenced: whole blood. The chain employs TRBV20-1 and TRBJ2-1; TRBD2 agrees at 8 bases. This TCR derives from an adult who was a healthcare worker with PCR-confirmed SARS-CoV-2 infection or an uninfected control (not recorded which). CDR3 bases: TGCAGTGCTGGAAGTACTAGCGGTCTCTACAATGAGCAGTTCTTC. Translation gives CSAGSTSGLYNEQFF.